These 12 T cell receptor beta chains originate from one sample sequenced in a study of regulatory T cells in long-lasting Graves disease. Time point given: newly diagnosed GD, antithyroid drugs for less than 3 months. PBMC-derived RNA was used for the TCR library. Investigators prepared the TCR beta libraries by applying iRepertoire HTBI primers and Arm-PCR of CDR3 regions. TCRdb fed the multiplex PCR reads into MiXCR, producing one record per CDR3 protein. The sample contains about 460,000 distinct CDR3 sequences, less than 15% of which appear only once. This sample was shared with a second study, whose subject was T cells in Graves' hyperthyroidism and ophthalmopathy.

The source was peripheral blood mononuclear cells (PBMCs), collected at new diagnosis, from a patient treated with antithyroid drugs. The receptors here all came from a woman aged 45-65 years with Graves disease.

This clonotype showed up many times. CDR3 bases: TGCGCCAGCAGCTTGATTCACCTTCAAGATACGCAGTATTTT. Translation: CASSLIHLQDTQYF. V gene TRBV5-1 combines with J gene TRBJ2-3; D gene ambiguous. In germline, CDR1 is SGHRS, CDR2 YFSETQ. V lost 1 base and J 5 bases, leaving 11 bases between the germline ends. The CDR3 covers 14 residues.

J is TRBJ1-2 and V is TRBV3-1; 10 bases align to TRBD1. Trimming took 0 bases from V and 5 from J; bases not matched to a gene: 3. CDR3 length: 15 amino acids. Germline CDR1 and CDR2: LGHDT and YNNKEL (reference sequence). This chain's CDR3 is CASSQEWTGGYGYTF. The CDR3 nucleotides read TGTGCCAGCAGCCAAGAGTGGACAGGGGGTTATGGCTACACCTTC.

This clonotype has a handful of counts. The chain couples TRBV5-1 to TRBJ2-6, with a tentative D call TRBD1 (6 bases). CDR3 length: 15 residues. Germline CDR1 is SGHRS and CDR2 is YFSETQ. V was clipped by 3 bases and J by 3 bases, with 10 bases between them. This chain's CDR3 is CASSSGVIGANVLTF. The CDR3 nucleotides are TGCGCCAGCAGCTCAGGGGTTATTGGGGCCAACGTCCTGACTTTC. Full variable domain (missing parts from reference TRBV5-1 and TRBJ2-6): KAGVTQTPRYLIKTRGQQVTLSCSPISGHRSVSWYQQTPGQGLQFLFEYFSETQRNKGNFPGRFSGRQFSNSRSEMNVSTLELGDSALYLCASSSGVIGANVLTFGAGSRLTVL.

V usage is TRBV18 and J usage is TRBJ2-5; TRBD1 matches 9 bases. The CDR3 has 15 residues. J lost 0 bases, V lost 3 bases, and 2 bases had no gene match. From germline, CDR1 is KGHSH and CDR2 LQKENI. CDR3 sequence: CASSPGQGYQETQYF. CDR3 coding DNA: TGTGCCAGCTCACCGGGACAGGGCTACCAAGAGACCCAGTACTTC. Complete variable domain (other parts from reference TRBV18 and TRBJ2-5): NAGVMQNPRHLVRRRGQEARLRCSPMKGHSHVYWYRQLPEEGLKFMVYLQKENIIDESGMPKERFSAEFPKEGPSILRIQQVVRGDSAAYFCASSPGQGYQETQYFGPGTRLLVL.

The table lists this clonotype with many counts. The chain employs TRBV7-9 and TRBJ2-3; 7 nucleotides match TRBD2. The CDR3 runs to 15 residues. Trimming at V came to 8 bases and at J to 2 bases, leaving 10 bases not matched to a gene. CDR1 is SEHNR, CDR2 FQNEAQ, per germline (reference sequence). The CDR3 reads CASADRDYATDTQYF. The CDR3 DNA is TGTGCCAGCGCGGACCGGGACTACGCCACAGATACGCAGTATTTT.

This clonotype showed up just a few times. This sequence joins TRBV19 and TRBJ2-7; possible D gene TRBD2, 6 bases. The V end was cut by 2 bases, the J end by 6 bases, with 20 bases between. Germline CDR1 LNHDA, CDR2 SQIVND (reference sequence). This CDR3 is built from 16 residues. CDR3 bases: TGTGCCAGTAGTATAAGTTTCTCCCGGGGACTCGCCGAGCAGTACTTC. Protein sequence: CASSISFSRGLAEQYF.

This clonotype occurred many times. The chain combines TRBV11-2 with TRBJ2-7; D possibly matches TRBD1 or TRBD2 (6 bases each). V was cut by 1 base and J by 8 bases, with 15 bases left in between. The length of the CDR3 is 14 residues. Looked up from germline, CDR1 is SGHAT and CDR2 is FQNNGV. The CDR3 spells CASSLGGAPGKQYF. In nucleotides, the CDR3 is TGTGCCAGCAGCTTAGGGGGGGCCCCCGGAAAGCAGTACTTC.

A remark on this clonotype: One end of the junction is discordant with germline, which a read error may explain. The chain employs TRBV5-1 and TRBJ1-1; 9 positions agree with TRBD1. CDR1 is SGHRS and CDR2 is YFSETQ in the germline V gene. The CDR3 spans 13 residues. CDR3 sequence reads: CASRGQGGTKAFF. The CDR3, as DNA: TGCGCCAGCAGGGGACAGGGAGGCACTAAAGCTTTCTTT.

In this sample, this clonotype turned up a few times. The V and J genes are TRBV2 and TRBJ1-1; a possible D gene is TRBD1 (5 bases). Deletions cut 0 bases from V and 0 bases from J, with 11 bases between. CDR3 size: 16 residues. Germline loops: CDR1 SNHLY, CDR2 FYNNEI. As DNA, the CDR3 is TGTGCCAGCAGTGAAGCCAGGGCCGAGTTGAACACTGAAGCTTTCTTT. Its translation: CASSEARAELNTEAFF.

In its sample, this clonotype was seen many times. The CDR3 DNA sequence: TGTGCCAGCAGGTCGACAGGGCCAACTGAAGCTTTCTTT. Its translation is CASRSTGPTEAFF. The genes are TRBV2 and TRBJ1-1, with 7 bases lining up with TRBD1. Germline V gene sequence: CDR1 SNHLY, CDR2 FYNNEI. The CDR3 is 13 residues long. Germline trimming cut 6 bases from V and 5 bases from J; bases unmatched to any gene: 6.

This clonotype was seen only a few times. This rearrangement joins TRBV7-6 to TRBJ2-1; 14 positions agree with TRBD2. Per the germline V gene, CDR1 is SGHVS and CDR2 is FNYEAQ. Germline trimming cut 5 bases from V and 7 bases from J; bases unmatched to any gene: 10. The CDR3 runs to 17 residues. The chain's CDR3 is CASSPPWTSGRPNEQFF. In DNA, the CDR3 is TGTGCCAGCAGCCCTCCATGGACTAGCGGGAGGCCGAATGAGCAGTTCTTC. The full variable domain, its missing parts supplied by reference TRBV7-6 and TRBJ2-1, is GAGVSQSPRYKVTKRGQDVALRCDPISGHVSLYWYRQALGQGPEFLTYFNYEAQQDKSGLPNDRFSAERPEGSISTLTIQRTEQRDSAMYRCASSPPWTSGRPNEQFFGPGTRLTVL.

This clonotype has a count of ten or more. The CDR3 is CASSLDFSYEQYF. The CDR3 bases are TGTGCCAGCAGCTTAGACTTCTCCTACGAGCAGTACTTC. This rearrangement joins TRBV11-2 to TRBJ2-7; D is ambiguous. The CDR3 runs 13 residues. Germline CDR1 and CDR2: SGHAT and FQNNGV. V lost 0 bases to trimming and J lost 0 bases, with 3 bases between them.